Detailed here is one T cell receptor beta chain. The CDR3 consists of 14 residues. Trimming stripped 5 bases from V and 7 bases from J, with 12 bases between. Germline CDR1 reads SGHVS; CDR2 reads FQNEAQ. Some clones are missing from TCRdb's copy, which holds only in-frame ones; the method was immunoSEQ multiplex PCR. The top ten clones hold roughly 10% of a sample with approximately 240,000 clones, approximately 65% of them seen once. This sample was included in a study of shared clonotypes between healthy human individuals. The sequencing sample was made of memory CD4+ T cells sorted from blood. Subset: CD45RA-negative fraction. The chain has TRBV7-8 and TRBJ2-6; D is perhaps TRBD1 (5 bases). This receptor was obtained from a man aged 30 to 45 in good health. CDR3 residues: CASSPRTLANVLTF. The CDR3 DNA reads as TGTGCCAGCAGCCCGAGGACATTAGCCAACGTCCTGACTTTC.